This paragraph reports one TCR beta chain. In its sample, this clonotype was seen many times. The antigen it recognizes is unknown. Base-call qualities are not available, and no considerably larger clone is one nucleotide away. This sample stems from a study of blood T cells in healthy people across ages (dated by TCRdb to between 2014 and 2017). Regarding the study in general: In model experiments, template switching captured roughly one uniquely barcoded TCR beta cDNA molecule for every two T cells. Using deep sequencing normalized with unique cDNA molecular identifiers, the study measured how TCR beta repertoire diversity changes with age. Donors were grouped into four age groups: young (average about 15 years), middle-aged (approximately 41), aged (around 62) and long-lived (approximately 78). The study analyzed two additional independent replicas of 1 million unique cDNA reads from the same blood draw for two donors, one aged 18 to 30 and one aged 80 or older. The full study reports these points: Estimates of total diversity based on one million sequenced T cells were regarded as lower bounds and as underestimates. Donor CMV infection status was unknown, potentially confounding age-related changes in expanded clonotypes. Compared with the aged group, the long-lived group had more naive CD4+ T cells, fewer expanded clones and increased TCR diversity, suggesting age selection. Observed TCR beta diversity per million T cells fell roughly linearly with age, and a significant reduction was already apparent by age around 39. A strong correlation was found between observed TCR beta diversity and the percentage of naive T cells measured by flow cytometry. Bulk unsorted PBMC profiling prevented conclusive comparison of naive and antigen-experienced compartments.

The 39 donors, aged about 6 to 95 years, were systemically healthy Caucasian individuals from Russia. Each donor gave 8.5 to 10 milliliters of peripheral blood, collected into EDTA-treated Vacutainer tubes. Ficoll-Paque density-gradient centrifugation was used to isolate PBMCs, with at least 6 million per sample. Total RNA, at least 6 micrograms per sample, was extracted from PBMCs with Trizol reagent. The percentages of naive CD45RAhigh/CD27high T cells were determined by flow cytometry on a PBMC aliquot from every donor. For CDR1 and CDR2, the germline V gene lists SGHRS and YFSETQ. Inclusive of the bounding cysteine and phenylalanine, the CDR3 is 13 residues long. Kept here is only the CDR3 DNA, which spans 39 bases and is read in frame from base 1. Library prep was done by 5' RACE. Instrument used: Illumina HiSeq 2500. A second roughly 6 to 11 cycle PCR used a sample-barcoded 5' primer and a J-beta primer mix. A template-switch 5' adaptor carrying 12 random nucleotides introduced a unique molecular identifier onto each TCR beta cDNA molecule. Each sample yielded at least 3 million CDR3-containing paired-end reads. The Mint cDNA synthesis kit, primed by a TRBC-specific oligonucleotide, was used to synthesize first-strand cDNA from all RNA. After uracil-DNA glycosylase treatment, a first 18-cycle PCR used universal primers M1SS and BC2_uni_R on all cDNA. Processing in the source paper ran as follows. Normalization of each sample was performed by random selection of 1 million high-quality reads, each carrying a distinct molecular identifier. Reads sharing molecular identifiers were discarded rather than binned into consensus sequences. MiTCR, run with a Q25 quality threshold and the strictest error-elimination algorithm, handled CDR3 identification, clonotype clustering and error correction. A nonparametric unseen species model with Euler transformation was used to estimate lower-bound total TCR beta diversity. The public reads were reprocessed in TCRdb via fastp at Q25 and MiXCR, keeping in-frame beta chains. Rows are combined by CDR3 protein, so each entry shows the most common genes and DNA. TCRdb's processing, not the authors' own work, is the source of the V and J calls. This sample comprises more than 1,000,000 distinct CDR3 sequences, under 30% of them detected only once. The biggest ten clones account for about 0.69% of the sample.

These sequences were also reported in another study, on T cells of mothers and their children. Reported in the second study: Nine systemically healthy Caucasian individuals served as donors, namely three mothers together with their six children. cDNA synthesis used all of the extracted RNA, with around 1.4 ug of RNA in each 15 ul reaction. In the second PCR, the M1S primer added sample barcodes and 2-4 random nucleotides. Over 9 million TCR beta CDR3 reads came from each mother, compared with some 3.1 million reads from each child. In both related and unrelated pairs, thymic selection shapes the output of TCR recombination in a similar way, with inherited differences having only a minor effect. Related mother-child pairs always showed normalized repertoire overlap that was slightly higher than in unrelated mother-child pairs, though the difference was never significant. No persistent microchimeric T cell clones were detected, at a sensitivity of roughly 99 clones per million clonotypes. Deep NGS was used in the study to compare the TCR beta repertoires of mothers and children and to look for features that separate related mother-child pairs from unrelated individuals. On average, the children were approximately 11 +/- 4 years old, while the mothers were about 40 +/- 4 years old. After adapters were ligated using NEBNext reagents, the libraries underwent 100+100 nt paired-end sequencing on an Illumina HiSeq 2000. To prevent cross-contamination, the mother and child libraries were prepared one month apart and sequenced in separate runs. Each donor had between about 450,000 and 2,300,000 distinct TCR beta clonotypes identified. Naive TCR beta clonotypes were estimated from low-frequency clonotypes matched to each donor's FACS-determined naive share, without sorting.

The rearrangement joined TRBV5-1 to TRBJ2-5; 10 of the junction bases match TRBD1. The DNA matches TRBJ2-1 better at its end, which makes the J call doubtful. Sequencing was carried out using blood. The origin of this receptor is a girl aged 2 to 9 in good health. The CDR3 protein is CASSWTGGDEQFF. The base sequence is TGCGCCAGCAGCTGGACAGGGGGGGATGAGCAGTTCTTC.